One and the same sample provided the 2 T cell receptor beta chains below, sequenced in a study of blood T cell repertoires in COVID-19. Produced via immunoSEQ multiplex PCR; TCRdb's table is partial and in-frame only. The data show about 300,000 clones, with around 89% seen just once and approximately 6.6% held by the top ten. Input material: peripheral blood. Receptor source: a woman in her twenties or thirties who had recovered from COVID-19.

This sequence joins TRBV5-1 and TRBJ1-3, with TRBD1 as a possible D gene (5 bases). From germline, CDR1 is SGHRS and CDR2 YFSETQ. Deletions cut 3 bases from V and 4 bases from J, with 23 bases between. The CDR3 contains 18 residues. The CDR3 sequence is CASSSPRAGNDRGNTIYF. The CDR3 DNA reads as TGCGCCAGCAGCTCTCCCCGGGCAGGGAACGACCGAGGAAACACCATATATTTT. The variable domain in full, with the rest retrieved from reference TRBV5-1 and TRBJ1-3, is KAGVTQTPRYLIKTRGQQVTLSCSPISGHRSVSWYQQTPGQGLQFLFEYFSETQRNKGNFPGRFSGRQFSNSRSEMNVSTLELGDSALYLCASSSPRAGNDRGNTIYFGEGSWLTVV.

The gene calls are TRBV3-1 (or the pseudogene TRBV3-2) and TRBJ2-3; possible D gene TRBD2, 7 bases. The CDR3 totals 16 residues. Germline CDR1 is LGHDT and CDR2 is YNNKEL (reference sequence). Trimming left V 3 bases short and J 4 bases short, with 17 bases between. The CDR3 protein is CASSHSRWGGSDTQYF. CDR3 bases: TGTGCCAGCAGCCATTCAAGGTGGGGGGGCTCAGATACGCAGTATTTT.